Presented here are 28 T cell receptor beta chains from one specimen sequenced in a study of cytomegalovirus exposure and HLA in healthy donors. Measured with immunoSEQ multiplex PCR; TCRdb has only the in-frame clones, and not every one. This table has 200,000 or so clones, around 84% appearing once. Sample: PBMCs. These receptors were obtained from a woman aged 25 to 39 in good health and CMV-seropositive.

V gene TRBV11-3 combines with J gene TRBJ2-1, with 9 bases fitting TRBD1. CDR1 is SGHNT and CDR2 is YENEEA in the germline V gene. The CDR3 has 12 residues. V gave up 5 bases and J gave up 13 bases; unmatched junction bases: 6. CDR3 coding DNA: TGTGCCAGCAGCAGGGACAGGGATCTTCAGTTCTTC. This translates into CASSRDRDLQFF.

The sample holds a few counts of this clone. DNA for the CDR3: TGTGCCAGCAGCCCCGACGGACTCTCGTACGAGCCCCAGCATTTT. Residues: CASSPDGLSYEPQHF. The V gene is TRBV11-2, the J gene TRBJ1-5, with unresolved D. CDR1 is SGHAT and CDR2 is FQNNGV in the germline V gene. The CDR3 is made up of 15 amino acids. V gave up 5 bases and J gave up 8 bases, with 19 bases separating them.

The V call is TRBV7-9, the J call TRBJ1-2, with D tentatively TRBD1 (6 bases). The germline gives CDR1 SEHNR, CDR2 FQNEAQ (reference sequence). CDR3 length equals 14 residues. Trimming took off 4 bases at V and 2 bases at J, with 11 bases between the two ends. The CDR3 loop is CASSSTGFNYGYTF. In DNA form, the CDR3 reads TGTGCCAGCAGCTCAACAGGGTTCAACTATGGCTACACCTTC.

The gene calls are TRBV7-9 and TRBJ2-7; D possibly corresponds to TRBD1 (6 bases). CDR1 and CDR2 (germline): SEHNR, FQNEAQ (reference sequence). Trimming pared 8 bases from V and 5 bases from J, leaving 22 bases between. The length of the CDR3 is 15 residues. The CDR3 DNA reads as TGTGCCAGCGCCCTAGCCGTACAGGGTGTCCACGAGCAGTACTTC. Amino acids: CASALAVQGVHEQYF.

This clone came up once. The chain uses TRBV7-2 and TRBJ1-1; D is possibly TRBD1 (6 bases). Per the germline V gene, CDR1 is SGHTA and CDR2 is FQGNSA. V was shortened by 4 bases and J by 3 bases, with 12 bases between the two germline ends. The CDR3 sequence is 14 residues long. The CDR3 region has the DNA TGTGCCAGCAGCTCATTCAGGGGCTACACTGAAGCTTTCTTT. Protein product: CASSSFRGYTEAFF.

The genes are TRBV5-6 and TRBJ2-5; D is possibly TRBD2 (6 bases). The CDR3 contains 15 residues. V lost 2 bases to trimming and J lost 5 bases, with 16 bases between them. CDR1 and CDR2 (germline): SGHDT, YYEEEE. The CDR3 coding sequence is TGTGCCAGCAGCTTACCCGGGAGAGGCGGTGAGACCCAGTACTTC. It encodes CASSLPGRGGETQYF. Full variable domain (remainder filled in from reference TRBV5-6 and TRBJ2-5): DAGVTQSPTHLIKTRGQQVTLRCSPKSGHDTVSWYQQALGQGPQFIFQYYEEEERQRGNFPDRFSGHQFPNYSSELNVNALLLGDSALYLCASSLPGRGGETQYFGPGTRLLVL.

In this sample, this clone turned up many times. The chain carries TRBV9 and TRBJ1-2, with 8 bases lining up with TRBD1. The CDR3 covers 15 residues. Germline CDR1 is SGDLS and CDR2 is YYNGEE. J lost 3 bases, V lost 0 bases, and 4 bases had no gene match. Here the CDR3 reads CASSVEAGGYYGYTF. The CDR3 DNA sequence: TGTGCCAGCAGCGTAGAAGCAGGGGGCTACTATGGCTACACCTTC.

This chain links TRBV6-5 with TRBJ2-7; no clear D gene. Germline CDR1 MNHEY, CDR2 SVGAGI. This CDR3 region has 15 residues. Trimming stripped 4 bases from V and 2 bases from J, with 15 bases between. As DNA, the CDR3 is TGTGCCAGCAGTTCGTGGAGACGAGGAACCTACGAGCAGTACTTC. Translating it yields CASSSWRRGTYEQYF.

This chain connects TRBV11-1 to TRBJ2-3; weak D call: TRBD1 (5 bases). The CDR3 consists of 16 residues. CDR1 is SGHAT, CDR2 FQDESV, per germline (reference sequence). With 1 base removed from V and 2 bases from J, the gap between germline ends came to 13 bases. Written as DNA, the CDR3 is TGTGCCAGCAGCTTAGGACAGCCGCCCTCCACAGATACGCAGTATTTT. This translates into CASSLGQPPSTDTQYF. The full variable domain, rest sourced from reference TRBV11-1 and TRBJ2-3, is EAEVAQSPRYKITEKSQAVAFWCDPISGHATLYWYRQILGQGPELLVQFQDESVVDDSQLPKDRFSAERLKGVDSTLKIQPAELGDSAMYLCASSLGQPPSTDTQYFGPGTRLTVL.

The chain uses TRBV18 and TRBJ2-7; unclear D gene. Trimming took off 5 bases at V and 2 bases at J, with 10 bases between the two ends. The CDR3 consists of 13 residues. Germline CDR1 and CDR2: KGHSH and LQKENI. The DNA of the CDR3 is TGTGCCAGCTCAGATCCAGTGACCTACGAGCAGTACTTC. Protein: CASSDPVTYEQYF.

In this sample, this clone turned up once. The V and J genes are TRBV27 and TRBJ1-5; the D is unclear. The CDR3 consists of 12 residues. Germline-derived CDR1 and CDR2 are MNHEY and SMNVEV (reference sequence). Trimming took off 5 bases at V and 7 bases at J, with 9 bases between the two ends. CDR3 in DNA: TGTGCCAGCAGTCCCCCGGGGCAGCCCCAGCATTTT. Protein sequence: CASSPPGQPQHF.

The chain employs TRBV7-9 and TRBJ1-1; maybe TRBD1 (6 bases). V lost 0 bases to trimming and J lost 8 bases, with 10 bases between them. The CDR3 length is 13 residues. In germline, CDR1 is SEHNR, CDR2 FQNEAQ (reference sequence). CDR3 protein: CASSLAGTTEAFF. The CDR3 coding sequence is TGTGCCAGCAGCTTAGCTGGGACAACCGAAGCTTTCTTT.

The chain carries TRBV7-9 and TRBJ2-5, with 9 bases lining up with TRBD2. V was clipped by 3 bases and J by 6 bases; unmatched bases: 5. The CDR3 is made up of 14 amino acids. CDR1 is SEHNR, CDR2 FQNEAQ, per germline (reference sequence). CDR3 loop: CASSLAGGVKTQYF. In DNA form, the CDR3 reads TGTGCCAGCAGCTTGGCGGGAGGGGTAAAGACCCAGTACTTC.

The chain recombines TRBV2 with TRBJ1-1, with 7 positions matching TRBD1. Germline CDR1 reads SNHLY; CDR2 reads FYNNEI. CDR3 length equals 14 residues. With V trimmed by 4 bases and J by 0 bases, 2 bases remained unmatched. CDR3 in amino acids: CASSGQGMNTEAFF. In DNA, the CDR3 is TGTGCCAGCAGTGGACAGGGTATGAACACTGAAGCTTTCTTT. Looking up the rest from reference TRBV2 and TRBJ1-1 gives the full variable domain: EPEVTQTPSHQVTQMGQEVILRCVPISNHLYFYWYRQILGQKVEFLVSFYNNEISEKSEIFDDQFSVERPDGSNFTLKIRSTKLEDSAMYFCASSGQGMNTEAFFGQGTRLTVV.

CDR3 sequence (DNA): TGTGCCAGCAGTCCGACTCTAGCGGGAGGCTCCACGCAGTATTTT. Its translation is CASSPTLAGGSTQYF. This rearrangement joins TRBV9 to TRBJ2-3; 11 bases align to TRBD2. The CDR3 covers 15 residues. Germline V gene sequence: CDR1 SGDLS, CDR2 YYNGEE. V lost 5 bases and J lost 9; bases outside the gene matches: 11.

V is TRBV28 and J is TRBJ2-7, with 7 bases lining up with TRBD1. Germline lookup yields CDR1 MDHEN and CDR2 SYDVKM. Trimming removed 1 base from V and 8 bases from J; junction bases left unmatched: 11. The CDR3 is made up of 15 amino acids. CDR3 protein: CASSLSGQVRYQQYF. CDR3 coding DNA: TGTGCCAGCAGTTTATCTGGACAGGTCCGTTACCAGCAGTACTTC.

In DNA, the CDR3 is TGTGCCAGCACTGGGGGAGGGCCGGTCGGGGGTACGCAGTATTTT. It yields the protein CASTGGGPVGGTQYF. The J gene is TRBJ2-3, the V gene TRBV2, with 7 bases aligning to TRBD2. The junction had 15 bases not matched to a gene; V was cut back by 7 bases and J by 8 bases. This CDR3 region has 15 residues. CDR1 is SNHLY, CDR2 FYNNEI, per germline.

CDR3 region: CASSLNRGVGYTF. The CDR3 bases are TGTGCCAGCAGTTTGAACAGGGGTGTAGGCTACACCTTC. The genes are TRBV28 and TRBJ1-2; 7 nucleotides match TRBD1. The CDR3 spans 13 residues. Germline CDR1 and CDR2: MDHEN and SYDVKM. V lost 3 bases, J lost 8 bases, and 6 bases stayed unmatched.

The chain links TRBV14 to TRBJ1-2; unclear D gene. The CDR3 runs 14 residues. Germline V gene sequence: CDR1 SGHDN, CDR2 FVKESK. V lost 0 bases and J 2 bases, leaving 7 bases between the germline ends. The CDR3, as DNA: TGTGCCAGCAGCCAAGATGCTCAGAACTATGGCTACACCTTC. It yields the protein CASSQDAQNYGYTF.

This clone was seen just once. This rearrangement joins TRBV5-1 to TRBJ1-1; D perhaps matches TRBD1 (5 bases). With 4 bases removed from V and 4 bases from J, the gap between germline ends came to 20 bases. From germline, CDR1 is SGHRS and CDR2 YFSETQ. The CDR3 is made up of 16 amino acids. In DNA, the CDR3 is TGCGCCAGCAGCGGGACGCCACGGGTGGGGGGCACTGAAGCTTTCTTT. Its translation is CASSGTPRVGGTEAFF.

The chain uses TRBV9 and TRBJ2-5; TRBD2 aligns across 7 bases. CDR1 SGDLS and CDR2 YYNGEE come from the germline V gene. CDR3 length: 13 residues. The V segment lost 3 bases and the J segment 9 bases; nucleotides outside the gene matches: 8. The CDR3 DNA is TGTGCCAGCAGCGCCGGGACGGCGGGGGCCCAGTACTTC. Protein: CASSAGTAGAQYF.

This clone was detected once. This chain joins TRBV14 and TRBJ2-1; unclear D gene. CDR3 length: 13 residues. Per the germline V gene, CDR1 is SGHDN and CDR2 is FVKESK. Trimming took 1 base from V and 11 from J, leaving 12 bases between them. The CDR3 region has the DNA TGTGCCAGCAGCCAAGGTAATCAGGCCCAGCAGTTCTTC. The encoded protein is CASSQGNQAQQFF.

CDR3 sequence: CASSLAASFYNEQFF. The CDR3 DNA sequence: TGTGCCAGCAGCTTAGCCGCTAGTTTCTACAATGAGCAGTTCTTC. The chain combines TRBV11-2 with TRBJ2-1; no firm D call. Germline V lookup: CDR1 SGHAT, CDR2 FQNNGV. This CDR3 region has 15 residues. With 1 base removed from V and 3 bases from J, the gap between germline ends came to 10 bases.

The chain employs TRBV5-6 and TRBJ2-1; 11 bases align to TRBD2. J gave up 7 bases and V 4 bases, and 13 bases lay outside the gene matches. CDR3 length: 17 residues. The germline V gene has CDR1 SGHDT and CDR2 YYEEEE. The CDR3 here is CASSGDRTSGRSNEQFF. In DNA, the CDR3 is TGTGCCAGCAGCGGGGACCGGACTAGCGGGCGGAGTAATGAGCAGTTCTTC.

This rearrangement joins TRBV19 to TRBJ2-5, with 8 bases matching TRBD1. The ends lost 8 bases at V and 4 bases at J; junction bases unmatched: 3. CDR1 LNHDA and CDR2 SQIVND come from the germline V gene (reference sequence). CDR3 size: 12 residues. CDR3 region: CASGGQAETQYF. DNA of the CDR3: TGTGCCAGTGGGGGACAGGCAGAGACCCAGTACTTC.

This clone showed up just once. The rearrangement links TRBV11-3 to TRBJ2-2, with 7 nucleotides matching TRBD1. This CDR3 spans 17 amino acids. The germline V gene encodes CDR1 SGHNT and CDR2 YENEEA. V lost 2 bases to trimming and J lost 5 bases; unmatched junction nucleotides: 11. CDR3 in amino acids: CASSLSAVQGETGELFF. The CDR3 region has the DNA TGTGCCAGCAGCTTAAGTGCGGTCCAGGGGGAGACCGGGGAGCTGTTTTTT. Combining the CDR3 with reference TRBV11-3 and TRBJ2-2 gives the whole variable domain EAGVVQSPRYKIIEKKQPVAFWCNPISGHNTLYWYLQNLGQGPELLIRYENEEAVDDSQLPKDRFSAERLKGVDSTLKIQPAELGDSAVYLCASSLSAVQGETGELFFGEGSRLTVL.

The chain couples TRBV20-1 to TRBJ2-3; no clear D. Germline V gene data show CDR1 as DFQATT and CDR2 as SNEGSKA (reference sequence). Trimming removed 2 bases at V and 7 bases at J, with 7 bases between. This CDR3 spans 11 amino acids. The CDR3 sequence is CSARTDNTQYF. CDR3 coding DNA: TGCAGTGCTAGAACAGACAATACGCAGTATTTT.

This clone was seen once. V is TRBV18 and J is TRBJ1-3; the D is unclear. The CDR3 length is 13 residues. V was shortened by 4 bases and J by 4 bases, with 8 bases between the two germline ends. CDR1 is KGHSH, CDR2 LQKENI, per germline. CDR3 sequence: CASSLREGNTIYF. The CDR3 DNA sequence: TGTGCCAGCTCACTACGCGAGGGAAACACCATATATTTT. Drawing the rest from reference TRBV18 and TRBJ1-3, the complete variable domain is NAGVMQNPRHLVRRRGQEARLRCSPMKGHSHVYWYRQLPEEGLKFMVYLQKENIIDESGMPKERFSAEFPKEGPSILRIQQVVRGDSAAYFCASSLREGNTIYFGEGSWLTVV.